The clone carrying this T cell receptor beta chain was picked up a small number of times. As yet, its antigen is unknown. The PCR employed 60 Vbeta primers together with 13 Jbeta primers. Clones were sequenced by immunoSEQ multiplex PCR, and TCRdb holds only the in-frame ones, with some missing. The sample lists around 200,000 clones; roughly 82% were seen once. This sample stems from a study of cytomegalovirus exposure and HLA in healthy donors. Broader study findings: The records held CMV serostatus as the only immune exposure information.

Trimming cost V 10 bases and J 3 bases; bases outside gene matches: 14. In germline, CDR1 is LNHDA, CDR2 SQIVND (reference sequence). There are 15 residues in the CDR3. The genes are TRBV19 and TRBJ1-2; 7 nucleotides agree with TRBD1. The sequenced material came from PBMCs. The TCR was taken from a man aged 40-49 years in good health and CMV-seropositive. CDR3 sequence reads: CATLDSGQKDYGYTF. In nucleotides, the CDR3 is TGTGCCACCCTTGACTCGGGACAGAAAGACTATGGCTACACCTTC.